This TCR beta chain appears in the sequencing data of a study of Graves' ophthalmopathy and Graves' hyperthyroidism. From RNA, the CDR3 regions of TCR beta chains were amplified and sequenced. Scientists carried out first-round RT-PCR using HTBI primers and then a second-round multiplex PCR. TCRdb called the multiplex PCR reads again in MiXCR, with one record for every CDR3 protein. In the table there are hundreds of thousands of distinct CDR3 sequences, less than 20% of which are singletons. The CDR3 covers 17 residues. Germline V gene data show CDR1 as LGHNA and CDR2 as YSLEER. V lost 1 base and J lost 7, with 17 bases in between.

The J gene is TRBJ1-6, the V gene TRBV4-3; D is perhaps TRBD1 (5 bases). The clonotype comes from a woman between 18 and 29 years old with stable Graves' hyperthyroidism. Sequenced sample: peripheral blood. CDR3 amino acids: CASSQAPAGTGNSPLHF. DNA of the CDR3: TGCGCCAGCAGCCAAGCCCCAGCCGGGACGGGGAATTCACCCCTCCACTTT.